The T cell receptor beta chain under discussion was sequenced for a study of post-analysis software for immune sequencing data. Across the whole study: Courses of disease covered relapsing-remitting, secondary progressive and progressive-relapsing multiple sclerosis. Study conclusions and caveats: Significantly lower normalized Chao1 diversity was seen in multiple sclerosis patients than in controls. About 5 TRBV segments occurring more often in patients than controls included TRBV5-6, TRBV5-1 and TRBV20-1. F measure grouped same-batch samples tightly together.

Unique molecular identifiers featured in each of the TCR beta cDNA libraries. Input populations of 1 to 10 million T cells gave rise to approximately 500,000 cDNA molecules. TCRdb reprocessed the PCR reads via MiXCR and lists one record per CDR3 protein. The table lists fewer than 850,000 distinct CDR3 sequences, around 27% of them singletons. The CDR3 loop spans 14 amino acids. Germline CDR1 reads DFQATT; CDR2 reads SNEGSKA (reference sequence). With 3 bases removed from V and 0 bases from J, the gap between germline ends came to 9 bases. A word on this clonotype: The antigen remains unidentified.

The chain joins TRBV20-1 to TRBJ1-3; the D is unclear. The sequence derives from a girl aged 5-17 years with multiple sclerosis. Material: blood. CDR3 nucleotides: TGCAGTGCTAGTTGGGTTAGCTCTGGAAACACCATATATTTT. This sequence encodes CSASWVSSGNTIYF.